This entry lists 3 T cell receptor beta chains sequenced from one sample in a study of T-cell reconstitution after alpha-beta-depleted transplantation in children. This sample's TCRbeta library carried unique molecular identifier barcodes. Each CDR3 protein is one row after TCRdb ran MiXCR on the PCR reads. This repertoire shows about 540,000 distinct CDR3 sequences, about 17% found once; its top ten account for 3% to 3.5%. Sequences were derived from PBMCs from the stem cell graft donor, sampled from the stem cell graft. These receptors were collected from a human donor who donated a stem cell graft to a child with acute lymphoblastic leukemia.

The rearrangement uses TRBV9 and TRBJ2-1; a weak D match, TRBD2 (6 bases). V was pared by 4 bases and J by 4 bases, with 18 bases between. CDR3 length: 16 amino acids. Per germline, CDR1 SGDLS and CDR2 YYNGEE. In nucleotides, the CDR3 is TGTGCCAGCAGCCCCCGTATGGGCGGGACTTACAATGAGCAGTTCTTC. As protein: CASSPRMGGTYNEQFF.

This clonotype was seen more than once but under ten times. V is TRBV5-1 and J is TRBJ2-1; TRBD2 agrees at 8 bases. With V trimmed by 4 bases and J by 0 bases, 3 bases remained unmatched. Germline-derived CDR1 and CDR2 are SGHRS and YFSETQ. This CDR3 has 15 residues. CDR3 sequence (DNA): TGCGCCAGCAGCGGCGGGACTAGCTCCTACAATGAGCAGTTCTTC. This sequence encodes CASSGGTSSYNEQFF.

V and J are TRBV12-3 or TRBV12-4 and TRBJ1-4, with D hard to call. V lost 0 bases, J lost 8 bases, and 10 bases lay in between. The CDR3 consists of 14 residues. The CDR3 here is CASSLALPEEKLFF. The CDR3 DNA sequence: TGTGCCAGCAGTTTAGCGCTTCCTGAGGAAAAACTGTTTTTT.